This note documents a single T cell receptor beta chain sequence. Original processing notes: Amplified reference gene primers provided the basis for estimating nucleated cell counts. The protocol was immunoSEQ multiplex PCR, while the TCRdb copy is restricted to in-frame clones and leaves out a portion. D and trimming were read from the DNA, whereas the V and J calls and clone size are those reported in that table. The sample has approximately 190,000 clones; under 90% are singletons. This CDR3 has 15 residues. Germline CDR1 reads SGDLS; CDR2 reads YYNGEE. V gave up 0 bases and J gave up 4 bases, with 10 bases separating them. This sample was included in a study of blood T cell repertoires in COVID-19. Whole-study context: Samples taken during acute and convalescent COVID-19 were collected in the United States, Italy and Spain. PBMCs, B-cell-depleted T cells, or T cells provided the cDNA or gDNA that made up the material.

V gene TRBV9 combines with J gene TRBJ1-4, with TRBD1 as a possible D gene (5 bases). This TCR was sampled from a human donor in a cohort sampled during active COVID-19. The sample consisted of peripheral blood. The CDR3 DNA reads TGTGCCAGCAGCGTAGATCGGGGACTTAATGAAAAACTGTTTTTT. It yields the protein CASSVDRGLNEKLFF. Full variable domain (missing parts from reference TRBV9 and TRBJ1-4): DSGVTQTPKHLITATGQRVTLRCSPRSGDLSVYWYQQSLDQGLQFLIQYYNGEERAKGNILERFSAQQFPDLHSELNLSSLELGDSALYFCASSVDRGLNEKLFFGSGTQLSVL.